These 28 T cell receptor beta chains were all obtained from the same sample, sequenced in a study of T cells in Graves' hyperthyroidism and ophthalmopathy. Researchers amplified the TCR beta CDR3 regions from RNA transcripts. Using the HTBI primer set, a first-round RT-PCR was run on the TCR CDR3. One entry per CDR3 protein results from TCRdb running MiXCR on the multiplex PCR reads. In the table there are some 250,000 distinct CDR3 sequences, 14% to 15% of which are singletons. Sequencing used blood. The origin of the receptors is a woman aged 40 to 50 with Graves' hyperthyroidism that later progressed to Graves' ophthalmopathy.

This clonotype has at least ten counts. This rearrangement joins TRBV28 to TRBJ2-7; 7 bases map to TRBD1. V lost 6 bases, J lost 8 bases, and 19 bases stayed unmatched. Germline CDR1 and CDR2: MDHEN and SYDVKM. The CDR3 totals 16 residues. CDR3 sequence reads: CASRNDRELKFYKQYF. The CDR3 bases are TGTGCCAGCAGAAACGACAGGGAGCTCAAGTTTTACAAGCAGTACTTC.

Of note for this clonotype: This could be a read error, since a much larger clone is one nucleotide away. This rearrangement joins TRBV29-1 to TRBJ1-3; D is unresolved. This CDR3 has 14 residues. Per germline, CDR1 SQVTM and CDR2 ANQGSEA. In nucleotides, the CDR3 is TGCAGCGGCTCCGCAGCCCTGGGAGGAAACACCATAGATTTT. Its protein is CSGSAALGGNTIDF.

In this sample, this clonotype turned up a few times. The chain uses TRBV19 and TRBJ1-5; 11 nucleotides align to TRBD1. CDR3 length: 16 residues. V gave up 6 bases and J gave up 4 bases; unmatched junction bases: 8. From germline, CDR1 is LNHDA and CDR2 SQIVND (reference sequence). The CDR3 DNA is TGTGCCAGTAGCAATGGACAGGGGGCCCGAAATCAGCCCCAGCATTTT. Translating it yields CASSNGQGARNQPQHF.

In this sample, this clonotype turned up once. An end of the junction differs from the germline gene, which may be a read error. The V call is TRBV25-1, the J call TRBJ2-3; D is possibly TRBD1 (5 bases). CDR1 is MGHDK and CDR2 is SYGVNS in the germline V gene. The CDR3 has 15 amino acids. CDR3 sequence (DNA): TGTGCCGGCAGCAATTCAGGGCATAGCACAGATACGCAGTATTTT. Protein sequence: CAGSNSGHSTDTQYF.

This clonotype has at least ten counts. The chain recombines TRBV27 with TRBJ1-5, with 7 bases lining up with TRBD1. The CDR3 covers 12 residues. Germline CDR1 reads MNHEY; CDR2 reads SMNVEV (reference sequence). Trimming cost V 8 bases and J 4 bases; bases outside gene matches: 2. The CDR3 region is CASGDRNQPQHF. CDR3 sequence (DNA): TGTGCCAGCGGGGACAGAAATCAGCCCCAGCATTTT.

Ten or more counts support this clonotype. This rearrangement joins TRBV10-2 to TRBJ2-1; either TRBD1 or TRBD2 may supply D (5 bases each). Germline CDR1 reads WSHSY; CDR2 reads SAAADI. The CDR3 covers 14 residues. Trimming pared 7 bases from V and 7 bases from J, leaving 17 bases between. In DNA, the CDR3 is TGCGCCAGCACCGATGGTACCTGGGGGAATGAGCAGTTCTTC. The encoded protein is CASTDGTWGNEQFF.

The chain links TRBV7-8 to TRBJ1-3; the D is unclear. With 4 bases removed from V and 0 bases from J, the gap between germline ends came to 16 bases. CDR1 is SGHVS and CDR2 is FQNEAQ in the germline V gene. The CDR3 runs 17 residues. In nucleotides, the CDR3 is TGTGCCAGCAGCTCCACGAGCGGGGTCCACTCTGGAAACACCATATATTTT. This gives the protein CASSSTSGVHSGNTIYF.

DNA of the CDR3: TGCGCCAGCAGCTTTGGCAGCTCCATCAAGAACACTGAAGCTTTCTTT. It codes for CASSFGSSIKNTEAFF. The chain joins TRBV5-1 to TRBJ1-1; no definite D call. The CDR3 contains 16 residues. Germline lookup yields CDR1 SGHRS and CDR2 YFSETQ. V lost 2 bases to trimming and J lost 1 base, with 15 bases between them. Full variable domain (remainder filled in from reference TRBV5-1 and TRBJ1-1): KAGVTQTPRYLIKTRGQQVTLSCSPISGHRSVSWYQQTPGQGLQFLFEYFSETQRNKGNFPGRFSGRQFSNSRSEMNVSTLELGDSALYLCASSFGSSIKNTEAFFGQGTRLTVV.

This clonotype was observed many times. The rearrangement joins TRBV7-9 to TRBJ2-7, with D perhaps matching TRBD2 (6 bases). Per germline, CDR1 SEHNR and CDR2 FQNEAQ (reference sequence). Trimming removed 8 bases at V and 0 bases at J, with 11 bases between. The CDR3 has 13 amino acids. DNA for the CDR3: TGTGCCAGCGTTAGCGGAAGCTCCTACGAGCAGTACTTC. Its translation: CASVSGSSYEQYF.

This clonotype came up a few times. The chain couples TRBV27 to TRBJ2-1; D gene unclear. Germline V gives CDR1 MNHEY, CDR2 SMNVEV (reference sequence). The V end lost 3 bases, the J end lost 9 bases, and 21 bases lay between the germline ends. CDR3 length: 16 amino acids. The CDR3 region has the DNA TGTGCCAGCAGTTTCCTCGGGCAGTTGTCTCGCGGTGAGCAGTTCTTC. Translating gives CASSFLGQLSRGEQFF.

This clonotype was counted ten times or more. The rearrangement joins TRBV6-1 to TRBJ1-5; 10 bases fit TRBD1. Germline loops: CDR1 MNHNS, CDR2 SASEGT. J lost 6 bases, V lost 5 bases, and 10 bases had no gene match. CDR3 length: 16 amino acids. The DNA of the CDR3 is TGTGCCAGCAGTTCGGGGGACAGGGGAGGCCCTCAGCCCCAGCATTTT. As protein: CASSSGDRGGPQPQHF.

There are many counts of this clonotype. The chain combines TRBV6-1 with TRBJ1-4, with a weak D call TRBD1 (5 bases). CDR3 length: 14 residues. The V end was cut by 2 bases, the J end by 8 bases, with 12 bases between. Germline values: CDR1 MNHNS, CDR2 SASEGT. DNA for the CDR3: TGTGCCAGCAGTGAATGGGGCAAACGAGAAAAACTGTTTTTT. It is translated as CASSEWGKREKLFF.

The J gene is TRBJ2-7, the V gene TRBV10-2; 8 bases fit TRBD2. The CDR3 runs 15 residues. The germline V gene encodes CDR1 WSHSY and CDR2 SAAADI. J was trimmed by 1 base and V by 11 bases; bases with no gene match: 13. CDR3 protein: CAAYRGSGASYEQYF. CDR3 DNA: TGCGCCGCCTACCGGGGTAGCGGGGCATCCTACGAGCAGTACTTC.

This clonotype was seen ten or more times. This sequence joins TRBV5-1 and TRBJ1-3; no reliable D call. The CDR3 is 17 residues long. Per the germline V gene, CDR1 is SGHRS and CDR2 is YFSETQ. Trimming pared 4 bases from V and 4 bases from J, leaving 21 bases between. CDR3 in amino acids: CASSISPTAFRGNTIYF. The CDR3 nucleotides read TGCGCCAGCAGCATATCTCCCACAGCCTTTAGGGGAAACACCATATATTTT.

The chain uses TRBV7-9 and TRBJ2-7; TRBD2 matches 13 bases. The CDR3 extends over 15 amino acids. After removal of 4 bases from V and 6 bases from J, the junction contained 6 bases not matched to a gene. CDR1 is SEHNR, CDR2 FQNEAQ, per germline (reference sequence). This CDR3 is CASSSRLAGGPEQYF. In DNA, the CDR3 is TGTGCCAGCAGCTCCCGACTAGCGGGAGGCCCCGAGCAGTACTTC.

In its sample, this clonotype was seen many times. The chain employs TRBV5-1 and TRBJ2-3; D uncertain. The CDR3 contains 14 residues. Trimming took 0 bases from V and 5 from J, leaving 10 bases between them. Germline CDR1 SGHRS, CDR2 YFSETQ. This CDR3 is CASSLGPTQDTQYF. CDR3 DNA: TGCGCCAGCAGCTTGGGTCCAACCCAAGATACGCAGTATTTT.

This clonotype was seen ten or more times. The chain joins TRBV28 to TRBJ2-2; 8 nucleotides match TRBD1. This CDR3 is built from 16 residues. The germline CDR1 and CDR2 sequences are MDHEN and SYDVKM. With 3 bases clipped from V and 4 bases from J, the junction kept 7 bases outside the gene matches. The CDR3 loop is CASSFWDRSTTGELFF. In nucleotides, the CDR3 is TGTGCCAGCAGTTTTTGGGACAGGTCGACCACCGGGGAGCTGTTTTTT.

Details on this clonotype: A read error is possible here, since a much larger clone lies one base away. V gene TRBV7-9 combines with J gene TRBJ2-7; 9 bases match TRBD1. The CDR3 loop spans 12 amino acids. With 8 bases clipped from V and 3 bases from J, the junction kept 2 bases outside the gene matches. Germline assignment: CDR1 SEHNR and CDR2 FQNEAQ (reference sequence). CDR3 residues: CASGTGNYEQYF. CDR3 bases: TGTGCCAGCGGGACAGGGAACTACGAGCAGTACTTC.

This clonotype occurred many times. The chain carries TRBV12-3 or TRBV12-4 and TRBJ1-1; TRBD1 aligns across 9 bases. J lost 3 bases, V lost 6 bases, and 5 bases had no gene match. The CDR3 extends over 14 amino acids. In DNA form, the CDR3 reads TGTGCCAGCAGAGCCGGGACAGGGTACACTGAAGCTTTCTTT. Translation: CASRAGTGYTEAFF.

This clonotype was found many times. CDR3 residues: CASSLKGAGNYGYTF. CDR3 DNA: TGTGCCAGCAGTCTGAAGGGGGCAGGAAACTATGGCTACACCTTC. This chain connects TRBV28 to TRBJ1-2; 7 bases line up with TRBD1. This CDR3 spans 15 amino acids. The V gene's germline CDR1 is MDHEN and CDR2 SYDVKM. The V and J ends lost 5 bases and 2 bases, in that order; junction bases with no gene match: 8.

This clonotype has only a few counts. This may come from a read error, since a much larger clone is one base off. The chain uses TRBV12-3 or TRBV12-4 and TRBJ1-1, with D perhaps matching TRBD1 (5 bases). The CDR3 sequence is 14 residues long. CDR3 region: CASSLAGGITETFF. The DNA for the CDR3 is TGTGCCAGCAGTTTAGCGGGGGGGATCACTGAAACTTTCTTT.

A word on this clonotype: Possible read error: a much larger clone is one base away. The chain couples TRBV20-1 to TRBJ2-7, with TRBD2 matching over 9 bases. V lost 5 bases and J lost 6; bases outside the gene matches: 11. In germline, CDR1 is DFQATT, CDR2 SNEGSKA (reference sequence). CDR3 length equals 14 residues. The CDR3 loop is CSACIAGAASEQYF. The CDR3 DNA follows: TGCAGTGCTTGTATAGCGGGAGCAGCCTCCGAGCAGTACTTC.

This clonotype has ten or more counts. The chain joins TRBV5-4 to TRBJ2-1; a weak D match, TRBD2 (6 bases). V was trimmed by 5 bases and J by 0 bases, leaving 15 bases between them. This CDR3 is built from 16 residues. Germline V gives CDR1 SGHNT, CDR2 YYREEE (reference sequence). CDR3 nucleotides: TGTGCCAGCAGTGACCGGGACTCCGGCTCCTACAATGAGCAGTTCTTC. Translated: CASSDRDSGSYNEQFF.

In its sample, this clonotype was seen many times. The chain couples TRBV12-3 or TRBV12-4 to TRBJ2-7; 10 nucleotides align to TRBD1. The CDR3 loop spans 15 amino acids. Trimming cost V 2 bases and J 6 bases; bases outside gene matches: 7. The CDR3 spells CASSLMAGTGVEQYF. CDR3 DNA sequence: TGTGCCAGCAGTTTAATGGCGGGGACAGGGGTCGAGCAGTACTTC.

The sample holds many counts of this clonotype. The chain employs TRBV9 and TRBJ2-6; tentatively, D is TRBD1 (6 bases). V gave up 2 bases and J gave up 0 bases, with 18 bases separating them. Per germline, CDR1 SGDLS and CDR2 YYNGEE. The CDR3 consists of 19 residues. This chain's CDR3 is CASSVSAGAISSGANVLTF. In DNA, the CDR3 is TGTGCCAGCAGCGTTTCAGCAGGGGCGATAAGCTCTGGGGCCAACGTCCTGACTTTC. The whole variable domain, remainder taken from reference TRBV9 and TRBJ2-6, is DSGVTQTPKHLITATGQRVTLRCSPRSGDLSVYWYQQSLDQGLQFLIQYYNGEERAKGNILERFSAQQFPDLHSELNLSSLELGDSALYFCASSVSAGAISSGANVLTFGAGSRLTVL.

The chain has TRBV7-9 and TRBJ2-3, with D maybe TRBD2 (6 bases). Germline lookup yields CDR1 SEHNR and CDR2 FQNEAQ (reference sequence). V gave up 4 bases and J gave up 4 bases, with 24 bases separating them. This CDR3 spans 18 amino acids. The CDR3 spells CASSSSIWGDIGADTQYF. In nucleotides, the CDR3 is TGTGCCAGCAGCTCCTCTATATGGGGGGATATAGGGGCAGATACGCAGTATTTT.

At least ten counts were recorded for this clonotype. The chain has TRBV10-3 and TRBJ2-3; 7 bases align to TRBD2. V shed 2 bases, J shed 6 bases, and the junction held 5 bases outside the gene matches. From germline, CDR1 is ENHRY and CDR2 SYGVKD. This CDR3 has 14 amino acids. As DNA, the CDR3 is TGTGCCATCAGTGAGAGGGGACTAAGTGATACGCAGTATTTT. This translates into CAISERGLSDTQYF.

This clonotype appeared many times. V and J are TRBV10-3 and TRBJ2-5; TRBD2 is a possible D gene (5 bases). Germline CDR1 and CDR2: ENHRY and SYGVKD. The CDR3 contains 14 residues. Trimming removed 3 bases from V and 4 bases from J, with 12 bases in between. The CDR3 reads CAISERGGGETQYF. CDR3 DNA: TGTGCCATCAGTGAAAGAGGAGGTGGAGAGACCCAGTACTTC.